One sample yielded the 28 T cell receptor beta chains listed below, sequenced in a study of T cell repertoires in cytomegalovirus infection. TCRdb re-derived calls from the reads in MiXCR, one entry per CDR3 protein. In the table there are 160,000 or so distinct CDR3 sequences, around 20% of which are singletons. Sequences were obtained from PBMCs. The receptors were gathered from a human donor in good health (CMV status not recorded). Some clones in this sample may be carry-over from other donors' samples.

This clonotype has a count of ten or more. The chain joins TRBV7-2 to TRBJ1-1; D gene ambiguous. V was cut by 1 base and J by 5 bases, with 8 bases left in between. CDR1 is SGHTA and CDR2 is FQGNSA in the germline V gene. The CDR3 runs to 13 residues. In nucleotides, the CDR3 is TGTGCCAGCAGCTTAGGAGAGGGAACTGAAGCTTTCTTT. This codes for CASSLGEGTEAFF.

This clonotype was seen repeatedly, ten times or more. The chain combines TRBV7-2 with TRBJ1-6; D uncertain. CDR1 and CDR2 from the germline V gene are SGHTA and FQGNSA. V was trimmed by 5 bases and J by 3 bases, leaving 8 bases between them. This CDR3 comprises 14 residues. The DNA for the CDR3 is TGTGCCAGCAGCCCGAGAGGCTATAATTCACCCCTCCACTTT. This sequence encodes CASSPRGYNSPLHF.

In this sample, this clonotype turned up a few times. The chain uses TRBV4-1 and TRBJ1-3; 8 nucleotides match TRBD1. This CDR3 has 17 amino acids. The V gene end was trimmed by 0 bases and the J gene end by 4 bases; junction bases not matched to a gene: 8. The germline CDR1 and CDR2 sequences are MGHRA and YSYEKL. As DNA, the CDR3 is TGCGCCAGCAGCCAAGAGGACAGGGCTGATCGGGGAAACACCATATATTTT. It is translated as CASSQEDRADRGNTIYF.

This clonotype has more than one count but fewer than ten. The CDR3 DNA follows: TGTGCCAGTAGCCCTAGCGGGGACTACGAGCAGTACTTC. Translation: CASSPSGDYEQYF. This chain links TRBV19 with TRBJ2-7, with 9 bases that match TRBD2. With V trimmed by 6 bases and J by 3 bases, 3 bases remained unmatched. The CDR3 is 13 amino acids. Germline lookup yields CDR1 LNHDA and CDR2 SQIVND (reference sequence).

Only a few counts were recorded for this clonotype. The chain recombines TRBV5-1 with TRBJ2-7; possible D gene TRBD1, 6 bases. The CDR3 covers 14 residues. V was trimmed by 2 bases and J by 5 bases, leaving 14 bases between them. CDR1 is SGHRS and CDR2 is YFSETQ in the germline V gene. The DNA for the CDR3 is TGCGCCAGCAGCTTTCGGACAGATGGCAACGAGCAGTACTTC. Translation: CASSFRTDGNEQYF.

The table lists this clonotype with a few counts. V gene TRBV12-3 or TRBV12-4 combines with J gene TRBJ2-7, with D perhaps assigned TRBD1 or TRBD2 (7 bases each). CDR3 length: 14 residues. V gave up 8 bases and J gave up 1 base, with 15 bases separating them. The CDR3 loop reads CASQRGRESYEQYF. In DNA form, the CDR3 reads TGTGCCAGCCAAAGGGGGCGGGAGTCCTACGAGCAGTACTTC.

Only a few counts were recorded for this clonotype. This chain connects TRBV20-1 to TRBJ1-2; maybe TRBD1 (5 bases). V lost 0 bases and J 7 bases, leaving 18 bases between the germline ends. The CDR3 consists of 15 residues. The V gene's germline CDR1 is DFQATT and CDR2 SNEGSKA (reference sequence). CDR3 sequence reads: CSARDPARAQGGYTF. Here the CDR3 DNA reads TGCAGTGCTAGAGATCCCGCCAGGGCCCAGGGTGGCTACACCTTC.

This chain connects TRBV5-1 to TRBJ2-7; no clear D. V was trimmed by 1 base and J by 5 bases, leaving 1 base between them. The CDR3 extends over 10 amino acids. Germline CDR1 reads SGHRS; CDR2 reads YFSETQ. The CDR3: CASSLNEQYF. The CDR3 DNA reads TGCGCCAGCAGCTTGAACGAGCAGTACTTC.

The chain employs TRBV12-3 or TRBV12-4 and TRBJ1-5; 9 bases match TRBD1. The V segment lost 6 bases and the J segment 1 base; nucleotides outside the gene matches: 4. The CDR3 totals 15 residues. CDR3 nucleotides: TGTGCCAGCAGGCGACAGGGGGGAAGCAATCAGCCCCAGCATTTT. It encodes CASRRQGGSNQPQHF.

This chain links TRBV14 with TRBJ2-3; possibly TRBD2 for D (6 bases). V was trimmed by 1 base and J by 1 base, leaving 6 bases between them. The CDR3 loop spans 14 amino acids. Germline V gene sequence: CDR1 SGHDN, CDR2 FVKESK. CDR3 in amino acids: CASSQAGGTDTQYF. CDR3 DNA sequence: TGTGCCAGCAGCCAAGCGGGGGGCACAGATACGCAGTATTTT.

Ten or more counts support this clonotype. This rearrangement joins TRBV7-2 to TRBJ2-5; D may be TRBD2 (6 bases). V lost 5 bases and J lost 0, with 13 bases in between. The CDR3 is 15 residues long. CDR1 SGHTA and CDR2 FQGNSA come from the germline V gene. The CDR3 reads CASSPGLMYQETQYF. In DNA form, the CDR3 reads TGTGCCAGCAGCCCAGGACTAATGTACCAAGAGACCCAGTACTTC.

The table lists this clonotype with a few counts. The chain carries TRBV11-2 and TRBJ2-5; 14 bases line up with TRBD2. The CDR3 has 15 residues. J lost 3 bases, V lost 5 bases, and 2 bases had no gene match. From germline, CDR1 is SGHAT and CDR2 FQNNGV. CDR3 nucleotides: TGTGCCAGCAGCACGGGACTAGCGGGAGAAGAGACCCAGTACTTC. It is translated as CASSTGLAGEETQYF.

This clonotype was counted between two and nine times. The chain joins TRBV5-1 to TRBJ2-3; 7 bases are shared with TRBD1. CDR1 and CDR2 from the germline V gene are SGHRS and YFSETQ. V shed 4 bases, J shed 0 bases, and the junction held 5 bases outside the gene matches. The CDR3 sequence is 15 residues long. The CDR3 loop reads CASSRDSKSTDTQYF. DNA of the CDR3: TGCGCCAGCAGCCGGGACAGCAAAAGCACAGATACGCAGTATTTT.

The chain carries TRBV19 and TRBJ2-1; a possible D gene is TRBD2 (5 bases). The germline CDR1 and CDR2 sequences are LNHDA and SQIVND (reference sequence). The V end was cut by 8 bases, the J end by 4 bases, with 18 bases between. The CDR3 consists of 15 residues. The CDR3 here is CASSKTSEGYNEQFF. The CDR3 DNA follows: TGTGCCAGTTCGAAAACTAGTGAGGGTTACAATGAGCAGTTCTTC.

This chain uses TRBV28 with TRBJ1-3; 9 bases fit TRBD1. This CDR3 has 13 amino acids. Germline V lookup: CDR1 MDHEN, CDR2 SYDVKM. V shed 8 bases and J 4 bases; nucleotides not matched to a gene: 3. This CDR3 is CASSDRGGNTIYF. The CDR3 region has the DNA TGTGCCAGCTCGGACAGGGGAGGAAACACCATATATTTT.

This clonotype was counted ten times or more. At one of its ends the junction is not consistent with the germline gene, which may arise from a read error. This chain connects TRBV5-1 to TRBJ2-1; TRBD1 agrees at 9 bases. The V gene's germline CDR1 is SGHRS and CDR2 YFSETQ. This CDR3 spans 15 amino acids. CDR3: CASSLGQGPYNEQFF. The DNA for the CDR3 is TGTGCCAGCAGTCTAGGACAGGGGCCCTACAATGAGCAGTTCTTC.

This clonotype was counted at least ten times. V is TRBV7-2 and J is TRBJ2-1; perhaps TRBD1 as D (5 bases). V was pared by 9 bases and J by 14 bases, with 17 bases between. The CDR3 sequence is 11 residues long. Looked up from germline, CDR1 is SGHTA and CDR2 is FQGNSA. The CDR3 reads CASQQVRQKFF. CDR3 sequence (DNA): TGTGCCAGTCAACAGGTTCGTCAGAAGTTCTTC.

This clonotype was counted between two and nine times. CDR3 nucleotides: TGCAGCGTTCCTTATAAACAGGGGGCCTCTGAAGCTTTCTTT. Its protein product is CSVPYKQGASEAFF. The chain has TRBV29-1 and TRBJ1-1, with 9 bases matching TRBD1. CDR1 is SQVTM, CDR2 ANQGSEA, per germline. This CDR3 comprises 14 residues. Trimming at V came to 5 bases and at J to 6 bases, leaving 10 bases not matched to a gene.

The chain combines TRBV7-2 with TRBJ1-4, with unresolved D. Germline V gives CDR1 SGHTA, CDR2 FQGNSA. The CDR3 loop spans 13 amino acids. V lost 2 bases to trimming and J lost 8 bases, with 9 bases between them. CDR3 protein: CASSLKIGEKLFF. The CDR3, as DNA: TGTGCCAGCAGCTTAAAGATCGGGGAAAAACTGTTTTTT.

The sample holds a few counts of this clonotype. The CDR3 reads CSVPNRASYEQYF. The CDR3 nucleotides are TGCAGTGTTCCCAACAGGGCTAGTTACGAGCAGTACTTC. The chain couples TRBV20-1 to TRBJ2-7, with D maybe TRBD1 (6 bases). CDR1 DFQATT and CDR2 SNEGSKA come from the germline V gene (reference sequence). The V and J ends lost 7 bases and 4 bases respectively, with 17 bases between them. This CDR3 contains 13 residues.

In its sample, this clonotype was seen a few times. The V gene is TRBV12-3 or TRBV12-4, the J gene TRBJ2-7; a possible D gene is TRBD2 (6 bases). Deletions cut 0 bases from V and 3 bases from J, with 6 bases between. The CDR3 extends over 13 amino acids. The CDR3 coding sequence is TGTGCCAGCAGTTTAGCGGAGGGCTACGAGCAGTACTTC. Amino acid sequence: CASSLAEGYEQYF.

J is TRBJ1-1 and V is TRBV12-3 or TRBV12-4; no clear D. The CDR3 is made up of 14 amino acids. V lost 6 bases and J lost 4, with 15 bases in between. Here the CDR3 reads CASSLNSPSTEAFF. The DNA for the CDR3 is TGTGCCAGCAGCCTTAATTCCCCATCCACTGAAGCTTTCTTT.

This clonotype has at least ten counts. The chain joins TRBV7-2 to TRBJ1-6; D call uncertain. V was pared by 6 bases and J by 5 bases, with 11 bases between. The germline V gene has CDR1 SGHTA and CDR2 FQGNSA. The CDR3 extends over 14 amino acids. As DNA, the CDR3 is TGTGCCAGCAGACGGGCCCTTGATAATTCACCCCTCCACTTT. Protein sequence: CASRRALDNSPLHF.

This sequence joins TRBV28 and TRBJ1-1, with D maybe TRBD1 (5 bases). The CDR3 spans 13 residues. Between the trimmed V and J ends, which lost 10 bases and 0 bases, there was a span of 12 bases. The germline V gene encodes CDR1 MDHEN and CDR2 SYDVKM. In nucleotides, the CDR3 is TGTGCCACCTTGAGACAGCTGAACACTGAAGCTTTCTTT. Protein sequence: CATLRQLNTEAFF.

This clonotype has more than one count but fewer than ten. The rearrangement uses TRBV27 and TRBJ1-3; D is ambiguous. There are 15 residues in the CDR3. Germline V CDR1 and CDR2: MNHEY, SMNVEV (reference sequence). The V gene lost 4 bases and the J gene lost 0 bases, with 10 bases spanning the gap. The CDR3 here is CASSSSGLSGNTIYF. In nucleotides, the CDR3 is TGTGCCAGCAGTTCCTCCGGACTCTCTGGAAACACCATATATTTT.

This clonotype was seen at least ten times. CDR3 residues: CASSDGGAGRSYNSPLHF. CDR3 coding DNA: TGTGCCAGCAGCGACGGGGGGGCCGGTAGGTCCTATAATTCACCCCTCCACTTT. The rearrangement joins TRBV7-2 to TRBJ1-6; possible D gene TRBD1, 6 bases. The germline V gene encodes CDR1 SGHTA and CDR2 FQGNSA. The CDR3 extends over 18 amino acids. V was clipped by 5 bases and J by 1 base, with 18 bases between them.

This clonotype showed up just a few times. The chain joins TRBV7-2 to TRBJ2-6; no firm D call. Germline V gene sequence: CDR1 SGHTA, CDR2 FQGNSA. The CDR3 is 15 residues long. Trimming took 2 bases from V and 2 from J, leaving 7 bases between them. The CDR3, as DNA: TGTGCCAGCAGCTTATCAGGCACTGGGGCCAACGTCCTGACTTTC. It codes for CASSLSGTGANVLTF.

The chain carries TRBV4-1 and TRBJ2-7; 12 positions agree with TRBD1. The germline V gene encodes CDR1 MGHRA and CDR2 YSYEKL. V dropped 4 bases and J dropped 4; count of bases not matched to a gene: 8. The CDR3 runs 16 residues. The CDR3: CASSLTPGQGAYEQYF. The CDR3 DNA sequence: TGCGCCAGCAGCCTTACCCCGGGACAGGGGGCGTACGAGCAGTACTTC.